A single sample is the source of the 30 T cell receptor beta chains below, sequenced in a study of shared clonotypes between healthy human individuals. The assay was immunoSEQ multiplex PCR, and TCRdb's table has in-frame clones only and misses some. The table lists roughly 2.5 million clones, over 85% of them singletons. The sample consisted of naive CD4+ T cells sorted from blood. Documented subset: CD45RA+ positively selected. These receptors came from a man aged 18-30 years in good health.

This clone was recorded only once. This rearrangement joins TRBV30 to TRBJ2-3, with D possibly matching TRBD1 (6 bases). The CDR3 has 14 amino acids. Looked up from germline, CDR1 is GTSNPN and CDR2 is SVGIG (reference sequence). With 4 bases removed from V and 0 bases from J, the gap between germline ends came to 11 bases. The CDR3 is CAWIQGWSTDTQYF. The CDR3 nucleotides read TGTGCCTGGATACAGGGATGGAGCACAGATACGCAGTATTTT.

This chain links TRBV28 with TRBJ1-2; unclear D gene. CDR1 is MDHEN, CDR2 SYDVKM, per germline. The ends were cut back, 3 bases at V and 4 bases at J, with 18 bases in the middle. The CDR3 runs 16 residues. The chain's CDR3 is CASSFRWTLGFYGYTF. The CDR3 nucleotides read TGTGCCAGCAGTTTTAGGTGGACCCTTGGATTCTATGGCTACACCTTC.

This clone showed up just once. The chain is built from TRBV5-1 and TRBJ1-2; D call uncertain. Per the germline V gene, CDR1 is SGHRS and CDR2 is YFSETQ. V was clipped by 6 bases and J by 3 bases, with 15 bases between them. The CDR3 has 14 amino acids. The CDR3 reads CASTREGPDYGYTF. The CDR3 nucleotides read TGCGCCAGCACTAGGGAGGGCCCAGACTATGGCTACACCTTC.

The chain carries TRBV10-3 and TRBJ2-5; D is perhaps TRBD2 (5 bases). CDR1 ENHRY and CDR2 SYGVKD come from the germline V gene. The CDR3 totals 13 residues. With 2 bases removed from V and 5 bases from J, the gap between germline ends came to 9 bases. Here the CDR3 reads CAISERLAETQYF. The DNA of the CDR3 is TGTGCCATCAGTGAGAGGCTAGCTGAGACCCAGTACTTC.

V and J are TRBV5-1 and TRBJ1-4, with no clear D. CDR3 length: 15 residues. V was clipped by 2 bases and J by 6 bases, with 14 bases between them. Germline loops: CDR1 SGHRS, CDR2 YFSETQ. The CDR3 loop reads CASSLGGRRDEKLFF. The CDR3 coding sequence is TGCGCCAGCAGCTTAGGTGGGCGCCGGGATGAAAAACTGTTTTTT.

The rearrangement joins TRBV25-1 to TRBJ1-2; tentatively, D is TRBD1 (5 bases). The CDR3 contains 13 residues. V was shortened by 6 bases and J by 4 bases, with 12 bases between the two germline ends. Germline CDR1 is MGHDK and CDR2 is SYGVNS. The CDR3 sequence is CASRTDGTYGYTF. The CDR3 bases are TGTGCCAGCAGGACAGACGGAACCTATGGCTACACCTTC.

To note about this clone: The same CDR3 can be traced to other DNA sequences in this sample. This chain uses TRBV2 with TRBJ2-1; 10 nucleotides align to TRBD2. CDR3 size: 15 residues. The J segment lost 4 bases and the V segment lost 4 bases, leaving 4 bases of the junction unmatched. Germline CDR1 SNHLY, CDR2 FYNNEI. As DNA, the CDR3 is TGTGCCAGCAGTGGCCTAGCGGGGGCTTACAATGAGCAGTTCTTC. Translation gives CASSGLAGAYNEQFF.

The chain is built from TRBV14 and TRBJ2-5; TRBD1 aligns across 8 bases. This CDR3 is built from 12 residues. The junction had 6 bases not matched to a gene; V was cut back by 5 bases and J by 10 bases. The germline CDR1 and CDR2 sequences are SGHDN and FVKESK. The CDR3 here is CASSADRGIQYF. The CDR3 DNA follows: TGTGCCAGCAGCGCTGACAGGGGAATCCAGTACTTC.

The rearrangement joins TRBV5-5 to TRBJ1-4; D not resolved. From germline, CDR1 is SGHKS and CDR2 YYEKEE (reference sequence). Deletions cut 4 bases from V and 3 bases from J, with 16 bases between. This CDR3 spans 16 amino acids. CDR3 DNA: TGTGCCAGCAGCCCAACCGGCGGGGTGGCTAATGAAAAACTGTTTTTT. It is translated as CASSPTGGVANEKLFF.

The table lists this clone with a count of one. CDR3 sequence (DNA): TGTGCCAGTAGTAAACTGGCCTACAATGAGCAGTTCTTC. Encoded protein: CASSKLAYNEQFF. The chain links TRBV19 to TRBJ2-1; D is uncertain. Germline values: CDR1 LNHDA, CDR2 SQIVND (reference sequence). The germline V and J ends were trimmed by 4 bases and 2 bases, with 6 bases remaining between them. The CDR3 is 13 residues long. Drawing the rest from reference TRBV19 and TRBJ2-1, the complete variable domain is DGGITQSPKYLFRKEGQNVTLSCEQNLNHDAMYWYRQDPGQGLRLIYYSQIVNDFQKGDIAEGYSVSREKKESFPLTVTSAQKNPTAFYLCASSKLAYNEQFFGPGTRLTVL.

The genes are TRBV2 and TRBJ1-1; D remains unclear. CDR1 and CDR2 from the germline V gene are SNHLY and FYNNEI. This CDR3 spans 17 amino acids. V was cut by 7 bases and J by 2 bases, with 23 bases left in between. The CDR3 nucleotides read TGTGCCAGCAATGTTGGTTTGGCGCGGGAGTCCAACACTGAAGCTTTCTTT. This translates into CASNVGLARESNTEAFF.

CDR3 loop: CASNRQGLETQYF. CDR3 DNA sequence: TGTGCCAGCAACAGGCAGGGGTTAGAGACCCAGTACTTC. The chain carries TRBV6-1 and TRBJ2-5; D possibly corresponds to TRBD1 (6 bases). The CDR3 spans 13 residues. Germline V gene sequence: CDR1 MNHNS, CDR2 SASEGT. V dropped 7 bases and J dropped 4 bases, with 13 bases sitting between them.

The chain carries TRBV5-6 and TRBJ2-2; 8 bases map to TRBD1. Germline-derived CDR1 and CDR2 are SGHDT and YYEEEE. The ends lost 4 bases at V and 3 bases at J; junction bases unmatched: 5. This CDR3 has 15 amino acids. CDR3 sequence reads: CASSRQGTHTGELFF. The CDR3 nucleotides read TGTGCCAGCAGCAGACAGGGGACCCACACCGGGGAGCTGTTTTTT.

This chain links TRBV30 with TRBJ1-2, with 12 positions matching TRBD1. There are 12 residues in the CDR3. Germline CDR1 is GTSNPN and CDR2 is SVGIG (reference sequence). The junction had 2 bases not matched to a gene; V was cut back by 5 bases and J by 7 bases. CDR3 residues: CAWGDRGLGYTF. The CDR3 DNA reads as TGTGCCTGGGGGGACAGGGGGCTTGGCTACACCTTC.

The V gene is TRBV16, the J gene TRBJ1-4, with 9 bases that match TRBD1. V lost 4 bases and J lost 8; bases outside the gene matches: 2. The CDR3 runs 13 residues. Germline V gene sequence: CDR1 KGHSY, CDR2 FQNENV. This CDR3 reads CASSLGTGEKLFF. In nucleotides, the CDR3 is TGTGCCAGCAGCCTGGGGACAGGGGAAAAACTGTTTTTT.

This clone has just one count. Other DNA sequences from this sample encode an identical CDR3 as well. V usage is TRBV7-2 and J usage is TRBJ2-3, with 13 bases matching TRBD2. Germline CDR1 reads SGHTA; CDR2 reads FQGNSA. J lost 5 bases, V lost 5 bases, and 4 bases had no gene match. The CDR3 is 15 amino acids. The chain's CDR3 is CASSPGLAGVDTQYF. The CDR3 DNA reads TGTGCCAGCAGCCCCGGACTAGCGGGAGTAGATACGCAGTATTTT.

The chain employs TRBV28 and TRBJ1-1; 7 bases agree with TRBD1. Germline V gene data show CDR1 as MDHEN and CDR2 as SYDVKM. V shed 7 bases, J shed 0 bases, and the junction held 8 bases outside the gene matches. This CDR3 has 15 amino acids. The CDR3 nucleotides are TGTGCCAGCAACCGCCCGGGACAGATGAACACTGAAGCTTTCTTT. It encodes CASNRPGQMNTEAFF.

This chain links TRBV5-1 with TRBJ2-5, with D tentatively TRBD1 (6 bases). V lost 0 bases, J lost 2 bases, and 14 bases lay in between. There are 16 residues in the CDR3. Germline V CDR1 and CDR2: SGHRS, YFSETQ. CDR3 nucleotide sequence: TGCGCCAGCAGCTTGGAAGGGGGAGTGGGGCAAGAGACCCAGTACTTC. Translated: CASSLEGGVGQETQYF. The entire variable domain, with the rest obtained from reference TRBV5-1 and TRBJ2-5, is as follows: KAGVTQTPRYLIKTRGQQVTLSCSPISGHRSVSWYQQTPGQGLQFLFEYFSETQRNKGNFPGRFSGRQFSNSRSEMNVSTLELGDSALYLCASSLEGGVGQETQYFGPGTRLLVL.

Written as DNA, the CDR3 is TGTGCCAGCAATAACAGGGGGCGTTACACCGGGGAGCTGTTTTTT. It specifies CASNNRGRYTGELFF. The chain carries TRBV6-6 and TRBJ2-2, with 9 bases aligning to TRBD1. This CDR3 contains 15 residues. With V trimmed by 7 bases and J by 3 bases, 6 bases remained unmatched. Per germline, CDR1 MNHNY and CDR2 SVGAGI (reference sequence).

J is TRBJ1-2 and V is TRBV5-5, with D unclear. CDR1 and CDR2 (germline): SGHKS, YYEKEE (reference sequence). Trimming left V 0 bases short and J 4 bases short, with 7 bases between. The CDR3 has 13 amino acids. CDR3 residues: CASSLVTVYGYTF. Written as DNA, the CDR3 is TGTGCCAGCAGCTTGGTTACGGTCTATGGCTACACCTTC.

This sequence joins TRBV10-3 and TRBJ2-7; 8 bases are a match to TRBD2. The junction had 11 bases not matched to a gene; V was cut back by 7 bases and J by 9 bases. The CDR3 spans 13 residues. CDR1 is ENHRY and CDR2 is SYGVKD in the germline V gene. CDR3 sequence (DNA): TGTGCCATCACTCCCGGGGGGGACTTTTCGCAGTACTTC. This sequence encodes CAITPGGDFSQYF.

A word on this clone: The sample carries other DNA sequences with the same CDR3. The chain has TRBV5-4 and TRBJ2-3, with 11 positions matching TRBD2. The CDR3 is 15 amino acids. The germline V gene encodes CDR1 SGHNT and CDR2 YYREEE (reference sequence). The V gene end was trimmed by 2 bases and the J gene end by 1 base; junction bases not matched to a gene: 0. Written as DNA, the CDR3 is TGTGCCAGCAGCTTTAGCGGGGGGGGCACAGATACGCAGTATTTT. Translating it yields CASSFSGGGTDTQYF.

The rearrangement links TRBV7-8 to TRBJ2-3; no clear D gene. The V gene lost 3 bases and the J gene lost 6 bases, with 10 bases spanning the gap. There are 13 residues in the CDR3. The germline V gene encodes CDR1 SGHVS and CDR2 FQNEAQ. CDR3 region: CASSFILEDTQYF. Here the CDR3 DNA reads TGTGCCAGCAGCTTCATCTTGGAGGATACGCAGTATTTT. Full variable domain (outside the CDR3, taken from reference TRBV7-8 and TRBJ2-3): GAGVSQSPRYKVAKRGQDVALRCDPISGHVSLFWYQQALGQGPEFLTYFQNEAQLDKSGLPSDRFFAERPEGSVSTLKIQRTQQEDSAVYLCASSFILEDTQYFGPGTRLTVL.

The gene calls are TRBV9 and TRBJ1-2, with D perhaps TRBD1 (6 bases). Trimming took off 4 bases at V and 1 base at J, with 20 bases between the two ends. The length of the CDR3 is 17 residues. Germline values: CDR1 SGDLS, CDR2 YYNGEE. The CDR3 bases are TGTGCCAGCAGCTCGGCGGGGGGCGCGGGTTTTAACTATGGCTACACCTTC. Amino acid sequence: CASSSAGGAGFNYGYTF.

The chain carries TRBV18 and TRBJ2-2; tentatively, D is TRBD1 or TRBD2 (5 bases each). V gave up 5 bases and J gave up 7 bases, with 20 bases separating them. The CDR3 covers 16 residues. Germline V gene sequence: CDR1 KGHSH, CDR2 LQKENI. This CDR3 reads CASSVSRRDAGGELFF. For the CDR3, the DNA is TGTGCCAGCTCAGTTTCCCGCCGGGACGCGGGCGGGGAGCTGTTTTTT.

The rearrangement links TRBV14 to TRBJ2-5, with D possibly being TRBD1 (6 bases). The V gene lost 6 bases and the J gene lost 5 bases, with 16 bases spanning the gap. CDR3 length: 14 residues. Germline loops: CDR1 SGHDN, CDR2 FVKESK. CDR3: CASSLTGSRETQYF. The CDR3 DNA is TGTGCCAGCAGTCTAACAGGGTCGCGGGAGACCCAGTACTTC.

The chain uses TRBV4-1 and TRBJ2-3, with D perhaps TRBD2 (6 bases). V was pared by 4 bases and J by 3 bases, with 14 bases between. There are 15 residues in the CDR3. Per the germline V gene, CDR1 is MGHRA and CDR2 is YSYEKL. CDR3 in DNA: TGCGCCAGCAGCCCGCGGGGAGCAGGTACAGATACGCAGTATTTT. The encoded protein is CASSPRGAGTDTQYF.

V and J are TRBV5-4 and TRBJ2-7, with 9 bases matching TRBD1. CDR3 size: 19 residues. Per the germline V gene, CDR1 is SGHNT and CDR2 is YYREEE (reference sequence). V was pared by 0 bases and J by 4 bases, with 17 bases of the junction left unmatched. The chain's CDR3 is CASSLETGTGLSRGYEQYF. CDR3 sequence (DNA): TGTGCCAGCAGCTTGGAAACCGGGACAGGGCTTTCGCGGGGATACGAGCAGTACTTC.

The CDR3, as DNA: TGTGCCAGAAGCTTAGGAGGGACAGGGGGGCGCTCGGTCATGGTAACTAATGAAAAACTGTTTTTT. The encoded protein is CARSLGGTGGRSVMVTNEKLFF. The gene calls are TRBV7-5 and TRBJ1-4; TRBD1, the D gene given by the table, was not confirmed from the DNA. TRBV7-5 is a recognized pseudogene. The CDR3 covers 22 residues.

A word on this clone: The same CDR3 arises from other DNA sequences in this sample as well. The V gene is TRBV2, the J gene TRBJ1-1; D may be TRBD1 (5 bases). This CDR3 spans 13 amino acids. From germline, CDR1 is SNHLY and CDR2 FYNNEI. Trimming took 5 bases from V and 2 from J, leaving 9 bases between them. The CDR3 spells CASSTDRNTEAFF. The CDR3 DNA is TGTGCCAGCAGTACCGACAGAAACACTGAAGCTTTCTTT.